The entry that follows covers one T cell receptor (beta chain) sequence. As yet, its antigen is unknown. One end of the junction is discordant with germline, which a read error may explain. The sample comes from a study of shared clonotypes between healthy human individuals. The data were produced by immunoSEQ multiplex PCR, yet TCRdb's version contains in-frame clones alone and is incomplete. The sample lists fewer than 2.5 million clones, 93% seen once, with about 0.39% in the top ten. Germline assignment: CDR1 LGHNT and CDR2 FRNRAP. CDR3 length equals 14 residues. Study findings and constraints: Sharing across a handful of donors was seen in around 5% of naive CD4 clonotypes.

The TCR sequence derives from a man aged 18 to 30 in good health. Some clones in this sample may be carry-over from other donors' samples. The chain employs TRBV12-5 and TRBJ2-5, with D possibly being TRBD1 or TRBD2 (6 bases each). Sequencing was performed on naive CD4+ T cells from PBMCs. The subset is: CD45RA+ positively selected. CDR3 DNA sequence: TGTGCTAGTGGGTTGGGGGGCGTCCAAGAGACCCAGTACTTC. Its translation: CASGLGGVQETQYF. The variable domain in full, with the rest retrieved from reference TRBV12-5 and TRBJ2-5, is DARVTQTPRHKVTEMGQEVTMRCQPILGHNTVFWYRQTMMQGLELLAYFRNRAPLDDSGMPKDRFSAEMPDATLATLKIQPSEPRDSAVYFCASGLGGVQETQYFGPGTRLLVL.